The rows below give T cell receptor beta chains drawn from one sample of a study of neurological immune-mediated disorders. TCRdb reanalysed the 5' RACE reads using MiXCR and keeps one entry per CDR3 protein. Seen here are about 21,000 distinct CDR3 sequences, over 5% observed once, and the top ten hold roughly 40%. The specimen sequenced was CD8+ T cells from blood. These receptors were collected from a man aged 18 to 29 in good health. CDR3s include the opening cysteine and the closing phenylalanine or tryptophan. D genes are given only for firm matches. Expanded clones get a size class; other rows say once, few or many, or leave the size out.

CASSPLAGGGGSDTQYF TGTGCCAGCAGCCCCCTCGCGGGGGGGGGCGGGTCTGATACGCAGTATTTT TRBV7-2 many TRBJ2-3 17 TRBD2
CASLSGQGNTEAFF TGTGCCAGCTTGTCGGGACAGGGGAACACTGAAGCTTTCTTT TRBV27 many TRBJ1-1 14 TRBD1
CSVLAPLKAFF TGCAGTGTGCTGGCCCCACTGAAAGCTTTCTTT TRBV20-1 many TRBJ1-1 11 -
CASSLQGPNTQYF TGTGCCAGCAGTTTACAGGGCCCGAATACGCAGTATTTT TRBV27 many TRBJ2-3 13 -
CASSPGQGKDYEQYF TGTGCCAGCAGCCCAGGACAGGGAAAGGACTACGAGCAGTACTTC TRBV7-9 many TRBJ2-7 15 TRBD1
CSARPERGLRSANEKLFF TGCAGTGCTAGACCCGAAAGGGGACTTCGGAGCGCAAATGAAAAACTGTTTTTT TRBV20-1 many TRBJ1-4 18 -
CASSSADDSTGELFF TGTGCCAGCAGCTCCGCCGACGACAGCACCGGGGAGCTGTTTTTT TRBV7-9 few TRBJ2-2 15 -
CSGTSGGAETQYF TGCAGCGGTACTAGCGGGGGGGCTGAGACCCAGTACTTC TRBV29-1 many TRBJ2-5 13 TRBD2
CASSLVTGELFF TGTGCCAGCAGCTTAGTGACCGGGGAGCTGTTTTTT TRBV7-9 few TRBJ2-2 12 -
CAIRPREDYGYTF TGTGCCATCAGGCCCAGGGAGGACTATGGCTACACCTTC TRBV10-3 many TRBJ1-2 13 -
CASSLGSTYGYTF TGTGCCAGCAGCTTGGGTTCTACCTATGGCTACACCTTC TRBV7-9 many TRBJ1-2 13 -
CASRPPRAPNYGYTF TGTGCCAGCAGACCCCCTAGGGCGCCTAACTATGGCTACACCTTC TRBV21-1 many TRBJ1-2 15 -
CASSLGSGEAFF TGTGCCAGCAGCCTAGGTTCGGGTGAAGCTTTCTTT TRBV6-2/TRBV6-3 many TRBJ1-1 12 -
CASSLSLGNRYGYTF TGTGCCAGCAGTTTATCATTGGGGAATCGCTATGGCTACACCTTC TRBV27 many TRBJ1-2 15 -
CASSQDFRTGPRGTGELFF TGCGCCAGCAGCCAAGATTTCAGGACAGGACCACGGGGCACCGGGGAGCTGTTTTTT TRBV4-3 many TRBJ2-2 19 TRBD1
CATRDRGDTEAFF TGTGCCACCAGGGACAGGGGGGACACTGAAGCTTTCTTT TRBV24-1 many TRBJ1-1 13 TRBD1
CATSREGISNQPQHF TGTGCCACCAGCAGAGAAGGGATCAGCAATCAGCCCCAGCATTTT TRBV15 many TRBJ1-5 15 -
CASRGFSGGIYEQYF TGTGCCAGCAGGGGCTTCAGCGGGGGCATCTACGAGCAGTACTTC TRBV2 many TRBJ2-7 15 TRBD2
CASSFGLATYNEQFF TGTGCCAGCAGTTTCGGGCTAGCGACTTACAATGAGCAGTTCTTC TRBV6-5 many TRBJ2-1 15 -
CASSLGIVSGGFGYTF TGTGCCAGCAGCTTAGGGATCGTTTCGGGGGGCTTTGGCTACACCTTC TRBV7-9 many TRBJ1-2 16 -
CASSLTSGNEQFF TGTGCCAGCAGCTTGACTAGCGGCAATGAGCAGTTCTTC TRBV3-1 many TRBJ2-1 13 TRBD2
CASSFYICSASWAVDRAANEKLFF - TRBV5-1 - TRBJ1-4 24 -
CASNGGGIYNEQFF TGTGCCAGCAACGGCGGAGGTATCTACAATGAGCAGTTCTTC TRBV2 many TRBJ2-1 14 -
CASSYSVRGSYNSPLHF TGTGCCAGCAGTTACTCAGTTCGGGGCTCCTATAATTCACCCCTCCACTTT TRBV6-5 many TRBJ1-6 17 -
CASSLQGINQPQHF TGTGCCAGCAGCCTACAGGGCATCAATCAGCCCCAGCATTTT TRBV7-6 many TRBJ1-5 14 -
CASSPEGQPMNTEAFF TGTGCCAGCAGCCCCGAGGGACAGCCCATGAACACTGAAGCTTTCTTT TRBV7-9 many TRBJ1-1 16 TRBD1
CASSQGPDTQYF TGCGCCAGCAGCCAAGGGCCAGATACGCAGTATTTT TRBV10-1 many TRBJ2-3 12 -
CASLYSTEQFF TGTGCCAGCCTTTACAGTACCGAGCAGTTCTTC TRBV6-1 many TRBJ2-1 11 -
CSARVRRLAGTQTQYF TGCAGTGCTAGAGTCCGAAGGTTAGCGGGGACTCAGACCCAGTACTTC TRBV20-1 many TRBJ2-5 16 TRBD2
CASRSMGTGKHEQYF TGTGCCAGCAGATCCATGGGGACCGGGAAGCACGAGCAGTACTTC TRBV11-2 many TRBJ2-7 15 -
CASSLAGGTDTQYF TGTGCCAGCAGTCTAGCGGGGGGCACAGATACGCAGTATTTT TRBV6-4 many TRBJ2-3 14 TRBD2